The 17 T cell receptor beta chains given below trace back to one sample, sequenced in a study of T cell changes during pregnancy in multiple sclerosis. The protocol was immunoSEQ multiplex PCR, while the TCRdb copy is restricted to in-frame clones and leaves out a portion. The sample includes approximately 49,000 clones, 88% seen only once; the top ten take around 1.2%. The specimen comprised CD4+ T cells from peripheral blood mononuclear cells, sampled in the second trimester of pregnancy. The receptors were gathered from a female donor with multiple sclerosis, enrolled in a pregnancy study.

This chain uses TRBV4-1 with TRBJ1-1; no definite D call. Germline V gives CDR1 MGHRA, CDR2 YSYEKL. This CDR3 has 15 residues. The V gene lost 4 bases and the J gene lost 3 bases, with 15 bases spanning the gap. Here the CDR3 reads CASSPRSQRDTEAFF. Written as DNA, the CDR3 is TGCGCCAGCAGCCCGCGTAGCCAACGGGACACTGAAGCTTTCTTT.

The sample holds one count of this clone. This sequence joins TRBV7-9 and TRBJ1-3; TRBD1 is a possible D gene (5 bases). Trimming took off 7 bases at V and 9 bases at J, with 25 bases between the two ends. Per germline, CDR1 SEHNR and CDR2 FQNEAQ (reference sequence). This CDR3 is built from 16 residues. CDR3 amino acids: CASNGARTPPGGTIYF. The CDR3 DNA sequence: TGTGCCAGCAACGGGGCCAGGACCCCCCCCGGGGGCACCATATATTTT.

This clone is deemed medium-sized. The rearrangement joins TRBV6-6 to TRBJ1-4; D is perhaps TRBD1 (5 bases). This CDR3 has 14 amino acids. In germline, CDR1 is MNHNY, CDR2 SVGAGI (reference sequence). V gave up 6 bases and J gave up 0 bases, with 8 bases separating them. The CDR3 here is CASRKTATNEKLFF. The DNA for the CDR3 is TGTGCCAGCAGAAAGACAGCAACTAATGAAAAACTGTTTTTT.

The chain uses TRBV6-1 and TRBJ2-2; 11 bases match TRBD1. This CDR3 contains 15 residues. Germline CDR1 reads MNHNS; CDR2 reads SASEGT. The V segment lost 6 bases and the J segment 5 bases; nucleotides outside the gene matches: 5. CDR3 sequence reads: CASRPDRGQTGELFF. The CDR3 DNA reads TGTGCCAGCAGGCCGGACAGGGGGCAAACCGGGGAGCTGTTTTTT.

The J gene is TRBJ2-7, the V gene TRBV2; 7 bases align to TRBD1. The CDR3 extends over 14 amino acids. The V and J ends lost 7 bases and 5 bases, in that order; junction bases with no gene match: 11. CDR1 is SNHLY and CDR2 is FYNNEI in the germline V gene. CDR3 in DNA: TGTGCCAGCAATCAACAGGGGTTAAACCACGAGCAGTACTTC. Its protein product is CASNQQGLNHEQYF.

For the CDR3, the DNA is TGTGCCAGCAGCGCCGGGACTAGCGGGGACTACGAGCAGTACTTC. It codes for CASSAGTSGDYEQYF. The V and J genes are TRBV9 and TRBJ2-7, with 13 positions matching TRBD2. This CDR3 is built from 15 residues. Per germline, CDR1 SGDLS and CDR2 YYNGEE. V was clipped by 3 bases and J by 3 bases; unmatched bases: 3. Full variable domain (missing parts from reference TRBV9 and TRBJ2-7): DSGVTQTPKHLITATGQRVTLRCSPRSGDLSVYWYQQSLDQGLQFLIQYYNGEERAKGNILERFSAQQFPDLHSELNLSSLELGDSALYFCASSAGTSGDYEQYFGPGTRLTVT.

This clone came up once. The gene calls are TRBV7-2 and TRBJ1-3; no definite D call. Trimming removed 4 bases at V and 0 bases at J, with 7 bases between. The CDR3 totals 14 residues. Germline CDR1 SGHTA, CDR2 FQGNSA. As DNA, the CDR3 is TGTGCCAGCAGCTATATGTTCTCTGGAAACACCATATATTTT. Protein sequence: CASSYMFSGNTIYF.

Here the CDR3 reads CASSLQGNTEAFF. The CDR3 DNA reads TGTGCCAGCAGCTTGCAGGGAAACACTGAAGCTTTCTTT. The chain recombines TRBV5-4 with TRBJ1-1; D might be TRBD1 (5 bases). Looked up from germline, CDR1 is SGHNT and CDR2 is YYREEE (reference sequence). Trimming pared 1 base from V and 2 bases from J, leaving 6 bases between. This CDR3 is built from 13 residues.

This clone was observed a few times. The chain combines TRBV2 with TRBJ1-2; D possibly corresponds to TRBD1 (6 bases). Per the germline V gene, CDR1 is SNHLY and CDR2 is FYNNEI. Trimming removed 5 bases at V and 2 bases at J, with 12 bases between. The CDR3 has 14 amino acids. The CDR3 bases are TGTGCCAGCAGTCTACCGACAGGCAACTATGGCTACACCTTC. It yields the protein CASSLPTGNYGYTF.

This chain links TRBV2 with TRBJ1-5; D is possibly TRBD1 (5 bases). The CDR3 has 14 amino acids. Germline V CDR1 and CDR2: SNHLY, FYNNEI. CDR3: CASRLQGRDQPQHF. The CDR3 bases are TGTGCGAGCCGGTTGCAGGGCAGAGACCAGCCCCAGCATTTT.

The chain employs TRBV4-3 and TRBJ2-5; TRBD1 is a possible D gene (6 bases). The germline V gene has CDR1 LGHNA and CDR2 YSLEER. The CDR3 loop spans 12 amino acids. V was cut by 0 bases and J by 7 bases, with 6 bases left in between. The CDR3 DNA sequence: TGCGCCAGCAGCCAAGACAGGGGGACCCAGTACTTC. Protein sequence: CASSQDRGTQYF.

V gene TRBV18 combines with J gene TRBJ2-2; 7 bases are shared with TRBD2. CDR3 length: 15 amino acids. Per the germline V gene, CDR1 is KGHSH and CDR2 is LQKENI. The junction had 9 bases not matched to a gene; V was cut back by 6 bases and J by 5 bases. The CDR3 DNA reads TGTGCCAGCTCCGCAGCGGGAAGCGAGACCGGGGAGCTGTTTTTT. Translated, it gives CASSAAGSETGELFF.

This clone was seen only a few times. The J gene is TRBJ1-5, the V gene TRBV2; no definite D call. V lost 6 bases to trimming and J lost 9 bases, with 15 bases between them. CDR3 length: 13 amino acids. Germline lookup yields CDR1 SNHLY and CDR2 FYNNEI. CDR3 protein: CASSPGLGWPQHF. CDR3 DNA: TGTGCCAGCAGCCCCGGACTTGGCTGGCCCCAGCATTTT.

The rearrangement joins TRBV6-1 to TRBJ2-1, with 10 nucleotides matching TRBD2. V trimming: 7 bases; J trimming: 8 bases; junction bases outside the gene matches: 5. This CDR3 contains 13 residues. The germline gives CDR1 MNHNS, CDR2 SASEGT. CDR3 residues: CASTSGSGYEQFF. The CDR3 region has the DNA TGTGCCAGCACTAGCGGGAGTGGGTATGAGCAGTTCTTC.

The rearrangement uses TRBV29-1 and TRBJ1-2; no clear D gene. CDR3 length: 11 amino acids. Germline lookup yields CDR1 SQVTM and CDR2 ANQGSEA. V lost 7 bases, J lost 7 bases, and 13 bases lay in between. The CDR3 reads CSAGEEGGYTF. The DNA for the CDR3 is TGCAGCGCCGGGGAAGAGGGTGGCTACACCTTC.

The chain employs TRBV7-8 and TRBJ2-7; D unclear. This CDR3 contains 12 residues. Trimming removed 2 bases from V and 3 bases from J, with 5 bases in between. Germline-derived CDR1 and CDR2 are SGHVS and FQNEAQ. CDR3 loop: CASSLSGYEQYF. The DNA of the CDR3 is TGTGCCAGCAGCTTATCCGGCTACGAGCAGTACTTC.

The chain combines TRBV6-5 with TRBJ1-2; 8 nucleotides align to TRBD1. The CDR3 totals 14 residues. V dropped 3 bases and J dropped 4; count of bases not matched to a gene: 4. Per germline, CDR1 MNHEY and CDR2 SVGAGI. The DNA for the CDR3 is TGTGCCAGCAGTTATCAGACAGGGGTCTATGGCTACACCTTC. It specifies CASSYQTGVYGYTF.